The clone carrying this T cell receptor (beta chain) is a singleton in its sample. As yet, its antigen is unknown. The data were taken from a study of OX40 agonist ivuxolimab in advanced cancers. Study-level background: Checkpoint inhibitors had been given previously to 35% to 50% of patients.

Sequencing used immunoSEQ multiplex PCR; TCRdb keeps in-frame clones, though not all of them. There are tens of thousands of clones in the sample; about 89% occur only once, and less than 2.5% lies in the top ten. Overall study findings and caveats: Blood T cells, both CD4+ and CD8+, expanded clonally by week 6 at 0.1 to 3.0 mg/kg. The expanded peripheral T cells' antigen specificity was not determined.

V lost 10 bases to trimming and J lost 2 bases, with 18 bases between them. The germline gives CDR1 MDHEN, CDR2 SYDVKM. The CDR3 is 14 amino acids. V usage is TRBV28 and J usage is TRBJ2-7; D perhaps matches TRBD1 (6 bases). This TCR derives from an adult with an advanced solid tumor such as melanoma, head and neck, liver or kidney cancer. The source was CD4+ or CD8+ T cells sorted from blood, collected in a trial of the OX40 agonist ivuxolimab. The CDR3 sequence: CATRARGYTYEQYF. For the CDR3, the DNA is TGTGCCACACGGGCCAGGGGCTATACCTACGAGCAGTACTTC.